This entry features one T cell receptor beta chain sequence. The antigen is not known. The data were taken from a study of T cells in localized non-small cell lung cancer. Study-wide points: Adjacent lung held a median around 60 of the top 100 tumor clones. Heterogeneity stays possible, as sequencing covered only one tumor region. Highest T cell clonality was seen in uninvolved adjacent lung, surpassing that measured in tumor. Greater T cell density in blood accompanied longer overall survival.

The assay was immunoSEQ multiplex PCR, and TCRdb's table has in-frame clones only and misses some. The sample includes 11,000 or so clones, 25% to 35% of them seen just once. This specimen consisted of lung tumor tissue, obtained before any cancer treatment. This receptor was identified in a man aged 40 to 75 with stage I lung adenocarcinoma.

This CDR3 is CASSIGASIDEQFF. CDR3 in DNA: TGTGCCAGTAGTATAGGGGCCAGCATTGATGAGCAGTTCTTC. This sequence joins TRBV19 and TRBJ2-1; D uncertain. The CDR3 runs 14 residues. The germline CDR1 and CDR2 sequences are LNHDA and SQIVND (reference sequence). With 1 base removed from V and 8 bases from J, the gap between germline ends came to 12 bases.